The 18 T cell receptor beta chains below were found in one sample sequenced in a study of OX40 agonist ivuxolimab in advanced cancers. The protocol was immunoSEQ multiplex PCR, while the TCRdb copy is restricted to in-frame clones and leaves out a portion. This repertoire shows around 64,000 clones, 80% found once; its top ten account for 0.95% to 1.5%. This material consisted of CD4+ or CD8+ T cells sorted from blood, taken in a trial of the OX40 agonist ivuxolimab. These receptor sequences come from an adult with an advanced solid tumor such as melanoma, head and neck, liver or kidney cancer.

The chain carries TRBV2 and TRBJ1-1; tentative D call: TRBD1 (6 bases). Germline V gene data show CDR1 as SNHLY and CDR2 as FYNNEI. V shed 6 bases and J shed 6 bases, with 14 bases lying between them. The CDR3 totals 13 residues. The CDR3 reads CASSKDRVAEAFF. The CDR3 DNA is TGTGCCAGCAGCAAGGACAGAGTAGCTGAAGCTTTCTTT. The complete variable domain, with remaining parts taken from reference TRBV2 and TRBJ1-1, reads EPEVTQTPSHQVTQMGQEVILRCVPISNHLYFYWYRQILGQKVEFLVSFYNNEISEKSEIFDDQFSVERPDGSNFTLKIRSTKLEDSAMYFCASSKDRVAEAFFGQGTRLTVV.

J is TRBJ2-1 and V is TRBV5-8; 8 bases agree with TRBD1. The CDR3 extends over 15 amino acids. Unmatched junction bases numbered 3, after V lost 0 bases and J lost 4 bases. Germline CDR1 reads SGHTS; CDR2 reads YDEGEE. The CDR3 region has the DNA TGTGCCAGCAGCTTGGTTCGGACAGGGTACAATGAGCAGTTCTTC. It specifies CASSLVRTGYNEQFF. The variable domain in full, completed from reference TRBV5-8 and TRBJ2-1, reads EAGVTQSPTHLIKTRGQQATLRCSPISGHTSVYWYQQALGLGLQFLLWYDEGEERNRGNFPPRFSGRQFPNYSSELNVNALELEDSALYLCASSLVRTGYNEQFFGPGTRLTVL.

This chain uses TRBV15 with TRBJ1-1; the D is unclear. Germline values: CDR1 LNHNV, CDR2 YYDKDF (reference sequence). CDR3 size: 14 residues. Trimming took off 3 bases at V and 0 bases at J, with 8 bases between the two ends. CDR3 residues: CATSRREMNTEAFF. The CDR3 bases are TGTGCCACCAGCAGGAGGGAGATGAACACTGAAGCTTTCTTT.

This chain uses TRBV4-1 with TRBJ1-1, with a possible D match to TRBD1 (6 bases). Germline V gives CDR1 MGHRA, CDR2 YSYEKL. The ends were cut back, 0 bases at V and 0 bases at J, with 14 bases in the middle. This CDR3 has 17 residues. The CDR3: CASSQEGGRRMNTEAFF. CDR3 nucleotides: TGCGCCAGCAGCCAAGAGGGGGGGCGGAGAATGAACACTGAAGCTTTCTTT.

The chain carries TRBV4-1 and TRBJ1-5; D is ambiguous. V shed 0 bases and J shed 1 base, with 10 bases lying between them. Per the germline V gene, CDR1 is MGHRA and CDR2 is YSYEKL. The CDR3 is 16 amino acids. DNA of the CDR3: TGCGCCAGCAGCCAAGATTTAGGGAAAAGCAATCAGCCCCAGCATTTT. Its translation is CASSQDLGKSNQPQHF.

In DNA form, the CDR3 reads TGTGCCAGCAGCCCCAAGGCTGGGGGGAACACTGAAGCTTTCTTT. Its protein is CASSPKAGGNTEAFF. The chain couples TRBV11-2 to TRBJ1-1; perhaps TRBD1 as D (5 bases). The germline CDR1 and CDR2 sequences are SGHAT and FQNNGV. The CDR3 length is 15 residues. Trimming removed 5 bases from V and 1 base from J, with 14 bases in between.

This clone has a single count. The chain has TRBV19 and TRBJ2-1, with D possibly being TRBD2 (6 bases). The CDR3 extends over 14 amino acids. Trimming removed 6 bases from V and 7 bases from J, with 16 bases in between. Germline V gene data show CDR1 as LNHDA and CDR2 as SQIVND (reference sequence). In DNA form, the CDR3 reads TGTGCCAGTAGCCACGAGACGCGGGGTAATGAGCAGTTCTTC. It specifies CASSHETRGNEQFF.

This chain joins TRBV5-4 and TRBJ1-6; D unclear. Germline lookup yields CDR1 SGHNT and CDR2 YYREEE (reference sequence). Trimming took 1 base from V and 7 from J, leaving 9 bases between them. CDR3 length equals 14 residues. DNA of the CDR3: TGTGCCAGCAGCTTGTTGGTTGTGAATTCACCCCTCCACTTT. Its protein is CASSLLVVNSPLHF.

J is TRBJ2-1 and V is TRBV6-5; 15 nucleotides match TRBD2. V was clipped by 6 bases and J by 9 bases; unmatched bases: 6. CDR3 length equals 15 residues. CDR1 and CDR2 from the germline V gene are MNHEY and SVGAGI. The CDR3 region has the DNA TGTGCCAGCAGCCGGACTAGCGGGGGGGCAGGTGAGCAGTTCTTC. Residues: CASSRTSGGAGEQFF.

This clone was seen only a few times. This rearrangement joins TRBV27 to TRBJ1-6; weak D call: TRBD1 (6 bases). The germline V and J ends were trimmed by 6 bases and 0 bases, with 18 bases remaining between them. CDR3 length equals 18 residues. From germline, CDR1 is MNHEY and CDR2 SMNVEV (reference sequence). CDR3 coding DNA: TGTGCCAGCAGACCCAGGGGAGAGGGGAGCTCCTATAATTCACCCCTCCACTTT. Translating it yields CASRPRGEGSSYNSPLHF.

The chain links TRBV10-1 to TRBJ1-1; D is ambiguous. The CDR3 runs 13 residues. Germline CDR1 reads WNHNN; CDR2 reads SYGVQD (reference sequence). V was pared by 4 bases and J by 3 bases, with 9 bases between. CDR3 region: CASSAGWDTEAFF. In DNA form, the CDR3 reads TGCGCCAGCAGTGCGGGGTGGGACACTGAAGCTTTCTTT.

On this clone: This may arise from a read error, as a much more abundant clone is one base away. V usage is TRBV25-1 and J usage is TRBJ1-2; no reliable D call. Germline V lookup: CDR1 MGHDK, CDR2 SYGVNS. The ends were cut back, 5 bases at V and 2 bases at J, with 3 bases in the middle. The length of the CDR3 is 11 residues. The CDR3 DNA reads TGTGCCAGCAGTCGGAACTATGGCTACACCTTC. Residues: CASSRNYGYTF.

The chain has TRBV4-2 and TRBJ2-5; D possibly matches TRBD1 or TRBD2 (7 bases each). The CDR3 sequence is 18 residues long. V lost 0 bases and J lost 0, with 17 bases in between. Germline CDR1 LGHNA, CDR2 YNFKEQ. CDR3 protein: CASSQELQGGPDQETQYF. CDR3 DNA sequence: TGTGCCAGCAGCCAAGAACTTCAGGGGGGGCCCGACCAAGAGACCCAGTACTTC.

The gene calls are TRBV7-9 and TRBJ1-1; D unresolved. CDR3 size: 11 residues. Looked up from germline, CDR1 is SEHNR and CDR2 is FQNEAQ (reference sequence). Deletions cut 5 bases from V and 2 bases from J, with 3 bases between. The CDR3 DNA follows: TGTGCCAGCAGCCAAAACACTGAAGCTTTCTTT. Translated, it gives CASSQNTEAFF.

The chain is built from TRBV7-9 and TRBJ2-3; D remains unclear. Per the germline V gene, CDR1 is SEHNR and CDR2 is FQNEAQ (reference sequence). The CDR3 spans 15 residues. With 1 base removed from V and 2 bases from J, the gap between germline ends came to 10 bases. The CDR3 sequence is CASSLGSAVTDTQYF. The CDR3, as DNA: TGTGCCAGCAGCTTAGGGTCGGCTGTCACAGATACGCAGTATTTT. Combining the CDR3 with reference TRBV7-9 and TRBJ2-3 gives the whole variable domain DTGVSQNPRHKITKRGQNVTFRCDPISEHNRLYWYRQTLGQGPEFLTYFQNEAQLEKSRLLSDRFSAERPKGSFSTLEIQRTEQGDSAMYLCASSLGSAVTDTQYFGPGTRLTVL.

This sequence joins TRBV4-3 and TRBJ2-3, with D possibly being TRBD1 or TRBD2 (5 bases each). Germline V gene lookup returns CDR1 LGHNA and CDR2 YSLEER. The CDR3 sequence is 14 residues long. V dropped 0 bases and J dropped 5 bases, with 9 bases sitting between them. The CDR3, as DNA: TGCGCCAGCAGCCAAGAATCGAGGGGAGATACGCAGTATTTT. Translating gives CASSQESRGDTQYF.

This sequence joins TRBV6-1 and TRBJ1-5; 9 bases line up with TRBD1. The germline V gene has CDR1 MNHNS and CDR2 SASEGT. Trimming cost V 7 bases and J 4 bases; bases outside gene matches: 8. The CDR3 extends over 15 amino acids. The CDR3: CASKTGTGKNQPQHF. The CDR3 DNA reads TGTGCCAGCAAAACAGGGACAGGGAAAAATCAGCCCCAGCATTTT.

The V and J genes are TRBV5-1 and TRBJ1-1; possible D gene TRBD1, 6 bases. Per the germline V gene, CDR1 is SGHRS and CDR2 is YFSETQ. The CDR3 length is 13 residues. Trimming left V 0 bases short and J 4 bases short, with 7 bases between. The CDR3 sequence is CASSLAGVTEAFF. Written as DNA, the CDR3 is TGCGCCAGCAGCTTGGCAGGGGTCACTGAAGCTTTCTTT. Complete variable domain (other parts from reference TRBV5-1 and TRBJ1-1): KAGVTQTPRYLIKTRGQQVTLSCSPISGHRSVSWYQQTPGQGLQFLFEYFSETQRNKGNFPGRFSGRQFSNSRSEMNVSTLELGDSALYLCASSLAGVTEAFFGQGTRLTVV.